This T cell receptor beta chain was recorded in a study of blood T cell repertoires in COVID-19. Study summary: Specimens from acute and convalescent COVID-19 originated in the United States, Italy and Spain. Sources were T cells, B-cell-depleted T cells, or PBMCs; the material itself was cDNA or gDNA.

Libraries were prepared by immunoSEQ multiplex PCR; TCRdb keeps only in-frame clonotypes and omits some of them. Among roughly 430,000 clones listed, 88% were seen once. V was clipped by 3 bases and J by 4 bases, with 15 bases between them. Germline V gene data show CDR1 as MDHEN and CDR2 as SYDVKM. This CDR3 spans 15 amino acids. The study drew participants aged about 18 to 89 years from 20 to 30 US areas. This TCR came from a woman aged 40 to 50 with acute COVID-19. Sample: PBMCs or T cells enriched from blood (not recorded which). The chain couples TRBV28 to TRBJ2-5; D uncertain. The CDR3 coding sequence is TGTGCCAGCAGTTTTATGTCAGTTCGAATAGAGACCCAGTACTTC. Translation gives CASSFMSVRIETQYF.